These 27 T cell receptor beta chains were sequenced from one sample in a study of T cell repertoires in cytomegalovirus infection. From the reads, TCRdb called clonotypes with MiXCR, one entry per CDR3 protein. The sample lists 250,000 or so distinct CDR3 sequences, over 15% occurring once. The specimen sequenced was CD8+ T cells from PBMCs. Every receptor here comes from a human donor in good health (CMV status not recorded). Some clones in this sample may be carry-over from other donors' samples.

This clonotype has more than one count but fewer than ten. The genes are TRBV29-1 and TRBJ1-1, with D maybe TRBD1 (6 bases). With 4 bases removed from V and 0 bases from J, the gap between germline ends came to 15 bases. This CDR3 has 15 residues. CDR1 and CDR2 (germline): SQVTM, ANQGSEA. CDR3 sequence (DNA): TGCAGCGTTGTATTGAGGGGGGCCATGAACACTGAAGCTTTCTTT. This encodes CSVVLRGAMNTEAFF.

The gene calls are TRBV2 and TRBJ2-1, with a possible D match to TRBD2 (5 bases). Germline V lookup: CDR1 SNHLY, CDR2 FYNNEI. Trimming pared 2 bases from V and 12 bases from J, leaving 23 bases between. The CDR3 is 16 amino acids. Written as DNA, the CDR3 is TGTGCCAGCAGTGAACACCCCCCACCCGGGGTCATTGTGCAGTTCTTC. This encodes CASSEHPPPGVIVQFF.

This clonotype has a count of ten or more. The CDR3 DNA sequence: TGTGCCAGCAGTTTGGGCAGGGAACCAGATACGCAGTATTTT. Translation gives CASSLGREPDTQYF. The chain employs TRBV28 and TRBJ2-3; D is perhaps TRBD1 (5 bases). Germline loops: CDR1 MDHEN, CDR2 SYDVKM. V was trimmed by 3 bases and J by 4 bases, leaving 11 bases between them. The CDR3 is 14 amino acids. Full variable domain (outside the CDR3, taken from reference TRBV28 and TRBJ2-3): DVKVTQSSRYLVKRTGEKVFLECVQDMDHENMFWYRQDPGLGLRLIYFSYDVKMKEKGDIPEGYSVSREKKERFSLILESASTNQTSMYLCASSLGREPDTQYFGPGTRLTVL.

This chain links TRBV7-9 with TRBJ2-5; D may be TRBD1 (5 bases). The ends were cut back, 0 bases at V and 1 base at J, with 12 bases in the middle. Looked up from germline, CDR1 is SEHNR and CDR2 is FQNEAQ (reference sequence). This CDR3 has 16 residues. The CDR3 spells CASSLAPLDSQETQYF. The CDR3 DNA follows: TGTGCCAGCAGCTTAGCCCCACTCGACAGCCAAGAGACCCAGTACTTC.

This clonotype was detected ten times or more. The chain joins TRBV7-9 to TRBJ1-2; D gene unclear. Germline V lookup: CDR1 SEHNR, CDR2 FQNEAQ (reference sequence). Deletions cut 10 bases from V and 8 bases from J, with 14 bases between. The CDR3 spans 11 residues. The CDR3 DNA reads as TGTGCCATCACGAGTGTGACGGGCTACACCTTC. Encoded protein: CAITSVTGYTF.

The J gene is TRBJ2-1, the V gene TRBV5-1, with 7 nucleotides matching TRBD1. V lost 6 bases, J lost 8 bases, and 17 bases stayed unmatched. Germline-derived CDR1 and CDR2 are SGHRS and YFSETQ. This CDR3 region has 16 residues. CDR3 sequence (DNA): TGCGCCAGCACCAGTCTAACAGGGGAACGAGGGGATGAGCAGTTCTTC. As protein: CASTSLTGERGDEQFF.

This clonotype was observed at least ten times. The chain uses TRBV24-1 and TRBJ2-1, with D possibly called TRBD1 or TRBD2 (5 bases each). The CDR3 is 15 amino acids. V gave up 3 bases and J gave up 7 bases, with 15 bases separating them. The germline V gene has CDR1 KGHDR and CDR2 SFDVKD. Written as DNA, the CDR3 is TGTGCCACCAGTGATCCCGGGACCCTACCAAATGAGCAGTTCTTC. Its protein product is CATSDPGTLPNEQFF.

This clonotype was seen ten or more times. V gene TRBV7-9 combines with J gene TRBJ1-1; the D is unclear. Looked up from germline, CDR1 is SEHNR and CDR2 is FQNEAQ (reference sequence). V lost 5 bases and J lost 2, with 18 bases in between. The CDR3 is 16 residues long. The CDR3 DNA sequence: TGTGCCAGCAGCCCACACCGGTTCGGTACTAACACTGAAGCTTTCTTT. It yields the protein CASSPHRFGTNTEAFF.

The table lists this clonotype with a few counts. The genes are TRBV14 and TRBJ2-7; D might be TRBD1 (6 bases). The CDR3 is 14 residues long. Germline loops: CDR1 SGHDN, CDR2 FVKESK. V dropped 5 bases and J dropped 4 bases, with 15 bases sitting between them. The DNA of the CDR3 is TGTGCCAGCAGCAGGGCAGGGGAGACGTACGAGCAGTACTTC. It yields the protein CASSRAGETYEQYF.

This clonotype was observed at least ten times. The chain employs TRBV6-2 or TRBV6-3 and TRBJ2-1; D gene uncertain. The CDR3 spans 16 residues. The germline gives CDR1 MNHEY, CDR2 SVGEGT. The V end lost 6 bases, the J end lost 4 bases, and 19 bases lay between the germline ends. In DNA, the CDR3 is TGTGCCAGCAGCCCCCGCGAGGAGCTTGGTTACAATGAGCAGTTCTTC. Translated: CASSPREELGYNEQFF.

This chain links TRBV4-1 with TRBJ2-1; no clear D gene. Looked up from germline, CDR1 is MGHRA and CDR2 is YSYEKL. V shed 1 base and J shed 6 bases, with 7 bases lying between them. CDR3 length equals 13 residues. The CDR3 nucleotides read TGCGCCAGCAGCCAAGCCCGGCGCAATGAGCAGTTCTTC. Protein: CASSQARRNEQFF.

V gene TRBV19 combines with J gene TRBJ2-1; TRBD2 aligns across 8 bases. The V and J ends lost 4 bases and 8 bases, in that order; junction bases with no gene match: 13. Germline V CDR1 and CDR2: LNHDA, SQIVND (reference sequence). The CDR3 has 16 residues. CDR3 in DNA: TGTGCCAGTAGTAACCCTGAGAGCGGGGGAGGATATGAGCAGTTCTTC. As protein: CASSNPESGGGYEQFF.

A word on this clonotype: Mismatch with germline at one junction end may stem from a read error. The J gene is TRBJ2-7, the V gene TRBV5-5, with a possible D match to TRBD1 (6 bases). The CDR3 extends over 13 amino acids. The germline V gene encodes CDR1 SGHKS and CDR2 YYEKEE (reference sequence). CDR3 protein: CSSISWSGDEQYF. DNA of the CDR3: TGTTCCAGCATCTCATGGTCAGGGGACGAGCAGTACTTC.

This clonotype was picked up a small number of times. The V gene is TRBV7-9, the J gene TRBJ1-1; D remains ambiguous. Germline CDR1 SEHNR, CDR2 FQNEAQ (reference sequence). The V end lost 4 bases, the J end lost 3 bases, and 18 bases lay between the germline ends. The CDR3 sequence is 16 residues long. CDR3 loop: CASSSSDPPLDTEAFF. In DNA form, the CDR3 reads TGTGCCAGCAGCTCTTCGGACCCCCCCCTGGACACTGAAGCTTTCTTT.

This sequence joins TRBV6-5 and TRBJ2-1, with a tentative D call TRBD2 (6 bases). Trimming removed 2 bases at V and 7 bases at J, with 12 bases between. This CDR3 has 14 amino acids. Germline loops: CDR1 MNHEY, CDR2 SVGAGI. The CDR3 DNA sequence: TGTGCCAGCAGTTACCGGACTAATATAAATGAGCAGTTCTTC. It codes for CASSYRTNINEQFF.

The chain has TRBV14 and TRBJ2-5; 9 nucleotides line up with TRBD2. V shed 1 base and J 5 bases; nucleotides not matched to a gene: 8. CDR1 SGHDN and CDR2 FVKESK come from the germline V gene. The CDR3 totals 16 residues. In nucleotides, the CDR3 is TGTGCCAGCAGCCAAGGACTAGCGGCGGCGGCGGAGACCCAGTACTTC. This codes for CASSQGLAAAAETQYF.

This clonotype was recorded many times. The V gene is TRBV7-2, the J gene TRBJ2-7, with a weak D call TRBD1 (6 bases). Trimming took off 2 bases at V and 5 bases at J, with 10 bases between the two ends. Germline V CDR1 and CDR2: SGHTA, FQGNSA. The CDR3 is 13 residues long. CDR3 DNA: TGTGCCAGCAGCTTAAACAGGGACCACGAGCAGTACTTC. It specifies CASSLNRDHEQYF.

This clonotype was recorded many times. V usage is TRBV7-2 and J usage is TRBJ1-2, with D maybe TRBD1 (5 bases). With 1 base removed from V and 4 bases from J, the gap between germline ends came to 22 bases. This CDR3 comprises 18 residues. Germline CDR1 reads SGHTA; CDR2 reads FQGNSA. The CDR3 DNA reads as TGTGCCAGCAGCTTAGATCCGGGACGGCGGGAAAGCCCCTATGGCTACACCTTC. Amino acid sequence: CASSLDPGRRESPYGYTF.

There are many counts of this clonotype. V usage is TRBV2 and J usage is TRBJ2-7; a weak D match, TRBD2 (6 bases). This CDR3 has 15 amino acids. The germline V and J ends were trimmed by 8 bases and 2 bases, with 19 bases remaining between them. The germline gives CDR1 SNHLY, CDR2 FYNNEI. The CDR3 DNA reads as TGTGCCAGCTGGGGGGTCTTGACAGTTCCCTACGAGCAGTACTTC. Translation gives CASWGVLTVPYEQYF.

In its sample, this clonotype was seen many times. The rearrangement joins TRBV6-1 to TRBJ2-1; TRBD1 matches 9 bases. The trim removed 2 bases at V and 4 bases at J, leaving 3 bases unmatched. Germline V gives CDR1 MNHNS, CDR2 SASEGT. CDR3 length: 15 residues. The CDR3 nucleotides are TGTGCCAGCAGTGAAAGGACAGGGGATTACAATGAGCAGTTCTTC. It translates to CASSERTGDYNEQFF.

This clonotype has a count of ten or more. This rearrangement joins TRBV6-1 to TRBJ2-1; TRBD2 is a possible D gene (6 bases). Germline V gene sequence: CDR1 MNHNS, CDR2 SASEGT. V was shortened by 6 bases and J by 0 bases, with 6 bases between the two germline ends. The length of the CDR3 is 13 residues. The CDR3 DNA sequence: TGTGCCAGCAGGGGGGGCTCCTACAATGAGCAGTTCTTC. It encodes CASRGGSYNEQFF.

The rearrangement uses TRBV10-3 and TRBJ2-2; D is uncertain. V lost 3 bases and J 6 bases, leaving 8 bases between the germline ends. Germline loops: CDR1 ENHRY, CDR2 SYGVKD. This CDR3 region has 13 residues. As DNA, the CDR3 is TGTGCCATCAGTGAAGCTGGGGCCGGGGAGCTGTTTTTT. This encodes CAISEAGAGELFF.

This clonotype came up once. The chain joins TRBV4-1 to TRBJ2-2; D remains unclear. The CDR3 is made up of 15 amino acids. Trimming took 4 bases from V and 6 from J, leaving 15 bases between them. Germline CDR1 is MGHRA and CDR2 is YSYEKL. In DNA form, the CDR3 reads TGCGCCAGCAGCCTCGAGTCTGTATTGTCCGGGGAGCTGTTTTTT. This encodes CASSLESVLSGELFF.

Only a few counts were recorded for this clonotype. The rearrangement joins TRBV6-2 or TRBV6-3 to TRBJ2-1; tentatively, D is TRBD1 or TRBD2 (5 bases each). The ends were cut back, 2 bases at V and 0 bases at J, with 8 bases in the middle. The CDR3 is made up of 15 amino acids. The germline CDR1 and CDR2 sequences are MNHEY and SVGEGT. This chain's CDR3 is CASSYGGDSYNEQFF. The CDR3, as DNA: TGTGCCAGCAGTTACGGGGGTGACTCCTACAATGAGCAGTTCTTC.

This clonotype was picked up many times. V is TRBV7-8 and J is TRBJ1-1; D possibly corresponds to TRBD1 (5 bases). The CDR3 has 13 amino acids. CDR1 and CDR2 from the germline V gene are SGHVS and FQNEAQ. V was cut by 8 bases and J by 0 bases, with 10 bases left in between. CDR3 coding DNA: TGTGCCAGCGCAGGGACCATGAACACTGAAGCTTTCTTT. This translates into CASAGTMNTEAFF.

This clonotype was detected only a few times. This CDR3 is CASSPLRLTDTQYF. CDR3 DNA sequence: TGTGCCAGCAGCCCACTTAGGCTGACAGATACGCAGTATTTT. The chain is built from TRBV7-2 and TRBJ2-3; D unclear. Per the germline V gene, CDR1 is SGHTA and CDR2 is FQGNSA. The CDR3 is 14 residues long. The V end lost 5 bases, the J end lost 3 bases, and 12 bases lay between the germline ends.

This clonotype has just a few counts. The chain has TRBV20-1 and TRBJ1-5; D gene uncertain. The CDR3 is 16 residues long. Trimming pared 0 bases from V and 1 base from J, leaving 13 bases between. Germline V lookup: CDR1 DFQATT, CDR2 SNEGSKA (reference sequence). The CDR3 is CSARDRSSGSNQPQHF. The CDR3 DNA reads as TGCAGTGCTAGAGATAGGTCGTCAGGAAGCAATCAGCCCCAGCATTTT.